One and the same sample provided the 21 T cell receptor beta chains below, sequenced in a study of blood T cell repertoires in COVID-19. Some clones are missing from TCRdb's copy, which holds only in-frame ones; the method was immunoSEQ multiplex PCR. This sample carries around 310,000 clones, 90% of them seen once, and the ten largest clones take about 1%. Sequencing was performed on peripheral blood. Receptors were obtained from a woman aged 40 to 49 with COVID-19, enrolled during active disease.

The chain is built from TRBV14 and TRBJ2-1, with D possibly TRBD1 on 5 matching bases. V lost 4 bases and J lost 0, with 10 bases in between. The germline V gene has CDR1 SGHDN and CDR2 FVKESK. The CDR3 spans 15 residues. Here the CDR3 reads CASSLGASSYNEQFF. CDR3 DNA sequence: TGTGCCAGCAGCCTAGGGGCTAGCTCCTACAATGAGCAGTTCTTC. Supplemented by reference TRBV14 and TRBJ2-1, the full variable domain reads EAGVTQFPSHSVIEKGQTVTLRCDPISGHDNLYWYRRVMGKEIKFLLHFVKESKQDESGMPNNRFLAERTGGTYSTLKVQPAELEDSGVYFCASSLGASSYNEQFFGPGTRLTVL.

The chain has TRBV5-1 and TRBJ2-5; the match to TRBD2 covers 13 bases. The germline V gene has CDR1 SGHRS and CDR2 YFSETQ. The ends lost 4 bases at V and 1 base at J; junction bases unmatched: 10. The CDR3 has 18 amino acids. The CDR3 spells CASSPGRTSGGGQETQYF. The CDR3 nucleotides are TGCGCCAGCAGCCCCGGGAGGACTAGCGGGGGCGGCCAAGAGACCCAGTACTTC.

The rearrangement links TRBV9 to TRBJ1-2; D is possibly TRBD1 (5 bases). From germline, CDR1 is SGDLS and CDR2 YYNGEE. Between the trimmed V and J ends, which lost 4 bases and 0 bases, there was a span of 13 bases. The CDR3 contains 15 residues. CDR3 in DNA: TGTGCCAGCAGCCCTAGAACAGGCACTAACTATGGCTACACCTTC. Translated, it gives CASSPRTGTNYGYTF.

This sequence joins TRBV7-2 and TRBJ2-1; a possible D gene is TRBD2 (7 bases). This CDR3 is 15 amino acids long. Looked up from germline, CDR1 is SGHTA and CDR2 is FQGNSA. V gave up 7 bases and J gave up 3 bases, with 16 bases separating them. For the CDR3, the DNA is TGTGCCAGCACCCCCGGCGGGGGCCGCTACAATGAGCAGTTCTTC. Its translation: CASTPGGGRYNEQFF.

V is TRBV19 and J is TRBJ2-7, with 7 nucleotides matching TRBD2. V was pared by 6 bases and J by 5 bases, with 7 bases of the junction left unmatched. The CDR3 is 13 residues long. Germline V CDR1 and CDR2: LNHDA, SQIVND (reference sequence). The DNA of the CDR3 is TGTGCCAGTAGCCCCTGGGGGGGGGACGAGCAGTACTTC. Translated: CASSPWGGDEQYF.

This sequence joins TRBV4-1 and TRBJ1-1, with D possibly matching TRBD1 (6 bases). V lost 6 bases, J lost 0 bases, and 17 bases lay in between. In germline, CDR1 is MGHRA, CDR2 YSYEKL. This CDR3 comprises 16 residues. The CDR3 protein is CASRGRGQNMNTEAFF. In DNA, the CDR3 is TGCGCCAGCAGAGGGCGGGGGCAGAATATGAACACTGAAGCTTTCTTT.

The chain has TRBV12-3 or TRBV12-4 and TRBJ1-2; TRBD1 aligns across 8 bases. The CDR3 has 12 amino acids. V trimming: 6 bases; J trimming: 4 bases; junction bases outside the gene matches: 1. The CDR3 bases are TGTGCCAGCAGGGGGACAGGCTATGGCTACACCTTC. Encoded protein: CASRGTGYGYTF.

In nucleotides, the CDR3 is TGCGCCAGCAGCTTGGCGGCGGGAGGTGATGCAGATACGCAGTATTTT. Translating it yields CASSLAAGGDADTQYF. The chain joins TRBV5-1 to TRBJ2-3; 8 nucleotides line up with TRBD2. Trimming at V came to 0 bases and at J to 4 bases, leaving 7 bases not matched to a gene. CDR3 size: 16 residues. Germline V lookup: CDR1 SGHRS, CDR2 YFSETQ.

The chain joins TRBV4-3 to TRBJ1-4; TRBD1 aligns across 10 bases. The V gene end was trimmed by 4 bases and the J gene end by 16 bases; junction bases not matched to a gene: 9. The CDR3 is 13 amino acids. CDR1 is LGHNA and CDR2 is YSLEER in the germline V gene. For the CDR3, the DNA is TGCGCCAGCAGCCTCCGGCCCGGGACAGGGGAGTTTTTT. Amino acid sequence: CASSLRPGTGEFF.

DNA for the CDR3: TGTGCCAGCAGCAATCCTAGAGCCCGCTACGAGCAGTACTTC. It codes for CASSNPRARYEQYF. This sequence joins TRBV13 and TRBJ2-7; D gene uncertain. The V gene's germline CDR1 is PRHDT and CDR2 FYEKMQ (reference sequence). The CDR3 extends over 14 amino acids. With 5 bases removed from V and 3 bases from J, the gap between germline ends came to 14 bases.

The rearrangement joins TRBV5-4 to TRBJ1-2; D is unclear. The V and J ends lost 5 bases and 4 bases respectively, with 6 bases between them. Germline lookup yields CDR1 SGHNT and CDR2 YYREEE (reference sequence). CDR3 length: 11 amino acids. The CDR3 region has the DNA TGTGCCAGCAGTTCTAGCTATGGCTACACCTTC. Amino acids: CASSSSYGYTF.

This clone is a singleton in its sample. The gene calls are TRBV9 and TRBJ1-1, with a possible D match to TRBD1 (6 bases). Germline CDR1 and CDR2: SGDLS and YYNGEE. Trimming cost V 0 bases and J 1 base, with 10 bases left between them. The CDR3 runs 15 residues. The CDR3 DNA sequence: TGTGCCAGCAGCGTAGCCAACAGGGCGAACACTGAAGCTTTCTTT. Residues: CASSVANRANTEAFF.

The chain is built from TRBV19 and TRBJ1-5; D may be TRBD1 (6 bases). V lost 7 bases and J lost 1, with 11 bases in between. CDR1 is LNHDA and CDR2 is SQIVND in the germline V gene (reference sequence). The CDR3 is made up of 14 amino acids. The CDR3 DNA reads as TGTGCCAGTATGAGGACAGTAAGCAATCAGCCCCAGCATTTT. Translated: CASMRTVSNQPQHF. Combining the CDR3 with reference TRBV19 and TRBJ1-5 gives the whole variable domain DGGITQSPKYLFRKEGQNVTLSCEQNLNHDAMYWYRQDPGQGLRLIYYSQIVNDFQKGDIAEGYSVSREKKESFPLTVTSAQKNPTAFYLCASMRTVSNQPQHFGDGTRLSIL.

The J gene is TRBJ2-7, the V gene TRBV7-9, with D possibly being TRBD1 (6 bases). Germline CDR1 and CDR2: SEHNR and FQNEAQ (reference sequence). This CDR3 has 14 residues. The V gene lost 5 bases and the J gene lost 5 bases, with 16 bases spanning the gap. CDR3 coding DNA: TGTGCCAGCAGCGCGACGTCACAGGGCGACGAGCAGTACTTC. Its translation is CASSATSQGDEQYF.

The rearrangement links TRBV19 to TRBJ2-1; 7 bases agree with TRBD1. V trimming: 5 bases; J trimming: 5 bases; junction bases outside the gene matches: 9. CDR3 length: 15 amino acids. Germline loops: CDR1 LNHDA, CDR2 SQIVND (reference sequence). Here the CDR3 DNA reads TGTGCCAGTAGTGCAAACAGGGGTTCCCACAATGAGCAGTTCTTC. Translation gives CASSANRGSHNEQFF.

Comment on this clone: The same CDR3 arises from other DNA sequences in this sample as well. The DNA for the CDR3 is TGTGCCAGCTCACCTCCGGGACAGGGAGGTGAAAAACTGTTTTTT. Amino acids: CASSPPGQGGEKLFF. The rearrangement links TRBV18 to TRBJ1-4; 9 positions match TRBD1. Germline assignment: CDR1 KGHSH and CDR2 LQKENI. This CDR3 is built from 15 residues. V gave up 3 bases and J gave up 7 bases; unmatched junction bases: 6. Drawing the rest from reference TRBV18 and TRBJ1-4, the complete variable domain is NAGVMQNPRHLVRRRGQEARLRCSPMKGHSHVYWYRQLPEEGLKFMVYLQKENIIDESGMPKERFSAEFPKEGPSILRIQQVVRGDSAAYFCASSPPGQGGEKLFFGSGTQLSVL.

The genes are TRBV27 and TRBJ1-1; perhaps TRBD1 as D (6 bases). Trimming removed 5 bases from V and 11 bases from J, with 21 bases in between. The CDR3 length is 14 residues. CDR1 is MNHEY and CDR2 is SMNVEV in the germline V gene (reference sequence). CDR3 bases: TGTGCCAGCAGTCAGTTGGGGGCCCCTGTGAGGGCTTTCTTT. It specifies CASSQLGAPVRAFF.

The V gene is TRBV28, the J gene TRBJ2-4; the match to TRBD1 covers 11 bases. Germline assignment: CDR1 MDHEN and CDR2 SYDVKM. The trim removed 3 bases at V and 1 base at J, leaving 8 bases unmatched. The CDR3 runs 18 residues. This CDR3 reads CASSFRTGGRSAKNIQYF. Here the CDR3 DNA reads TGTGCCAGCAGTTTTAGGACAGGGGGCCGGTCGGCCAAAAACATTCAGTACTTC.

V usage is TRBV30 and J usage is TRBJ2-7, with a weak D call TRBD2 (6 bases). The germline gives CDR1 GTSNPN, CDR2 SVGIG (reference sequence). V lost 0 bases, J lost 6 bases, and 12 bases lay in between. The CDR3 covers 13 residues. The CDR3 nucleotides are TGTGCCTGGAGTGTATTTGGGGGAGGCGAGCAGTACTTC. Translating it yields CAWSVFGGGEQYF.

V usage is TRBV24-1 and J usage is TRBJ1-2, with 7 bases that match TRBD1. Trimming at V came to 8 bases and at J to 4 bases, leaving 9 bases not matched to a gene. The CDR3 is 14 residues long. Germline loops: CDR1 KGHDR, CDR2 SFDVKD. The CDR3 DNA sequence: TGTGCCACCACTCCGCACAGGGGAAGCTATGGCTACACCTTC. Translated: CATTPHRGSYGYTF.

This clone was observed once. V gene TRBV2 combines with J gene TRBJ2-3; 7 positions agree with TRBD2. The CDR3 sequence is 15 residues long. V shed 6 bases and J 1 base; nucleotides not matched to a gene: 7. Germline loops: CDR1 SNHLY, CDR2 FYNNEI. CDR3 in amino acids: CASRDEGRGTDTQYF. The CDR3 bases are TGTGCCAGCAGAGATGAGGGGAGGGGCACAGATACGCAGTATTTT. Variable domain in full (rest from reference TRBV2 and TRBJ2-3): EPEVTQTPSHQVTQMGQEVILRCVPISNHLYFYWYRQILGQKVEFLVSFYNNEISEKSEIFDDQFSVERPDGSNFTLKIRSTKLEDSAMYFCASRDEGRGTDTQYFGPGTRLTVL.